What follows is one T cell receptor beta chain and its context. Its antigen remains unknown. The V and J ends lost 2 bases and 2 bases respectively, with 8 bases between them. Germline CDR1 is SGHAT and CDR2 is FQNNGV. The CDR3 has 14 residues. Multiple V-beta primers and a C-beta primer amplified TCRB from RNA. TCRB cDNA was made from approximately 550 ng total RNA. No unique molecular identifiers were described for these TCRB libraries. TCRdb reprocessed the multiplex PCR reads with MiXCR, giving one entry per CDR3 protein. The profile shows approximately 9,600 distinct CDR3 sequences, roughly 66% of them singletons. The record originates from a study of tumor-infiltrating lymphocytes in glioblastoma multiforme. Study-level points and caveats: Unequal TCR RNA per T cell might skew measured clone sizes.

The chain carries TRBV11-2 and TRBJ2-3, with a possible D match to TRBD2 (6 bases). The sample taken for sequencing was brain tumor tissue. This receptor was obtained from a male donor with glioblastoma. The CDR3 loop reads CASSLTGVTDTQYF. The CDR3 DNA is TGTGCCAGCAGCTTAACGGGGGTCACAGATACGCAGTATTTT.